The next 30 T cell receptor beta chains were all read from a single sample in a study of control samples from healthy donors and cancer patients. Only in-frame clones appear in the TCRdb table, and some are missing; sequencing was by immunoSEQ multiplex PCR. The sample records under 85,000 clones, 93% being singletons. Source material: PBMCs. The receptors originated from a middle-aged woman with lung cancer.

The chain recombines TRBV11-2 with TRBJ1-1, with 7 bases fitting TRBD1. J lost 8 bases, V lost 3 bases, and 12 bases had no gene match. CDR3 size: 15 residues. Germline lookup yields CDR1 SGHAT and CDR2 FQNNGV. The CDR3 is CASSFADREGTEAFF. Written as DNA, the CDR3 is TGTGCCAGCAGCTTTGCCGACAGGGAAGGTACCGAAGCTTTCTTT.

This chain links TRBV28 with TRBJ2-5; D is undetermined. The CDR3 is made up of 13 amino acids. Trimming pared 2 bases from V and 5 bases from J, leaving 9 bases between. Per the germline V gene, CDR1 is MDHEN and CDR2 is SYDVKM. The CDR3 nucleotides are TGTGCCAGCAGTTTACGGGTACGTGAGACCCAGTACTTC. Translation gives CASSLRVRETQYF.

The V and J genes are TRBV6-5 and TRBJ1-6, with a tentative D call TRBD1 (6 bases). CDR3 length: 13 amino acids. Trimming took off 7 bases at V and 4 bases at J, with 8 bases between the two ends. The V gene's germline CDR1 is MNHEY and CDR2 SVGAGI. The CDR3 sequence: CASNDRYNSPLHF. The CDR3 DNA reads TGTGCCAGCAACGACAGGTATAATTCACCCCTCCACTTT.

This chain joins TRBV28 and TRBJ1-6; no definite D call. Trimming took 5 bases from V and 5 from J, leaving 4 bases between them. CDR3 length equals 12 residues. In germline, CDR1 is MDHEN, CDR2 SYDVKM. CDR3 DNA sequence: TGTGCCAGCAGTACGAATAATTCACCCCTCCACTTT. It specifies CASSTNNSPLHF.

This chain links TRBV5-1 with TRBJ2-5; D call uncertain. CDR1 is SGHRS, CDR2 YFSETQ, per germline. The CDR3 covers 15 residues. Deletions cut 0 bases from V and 0 bases from J, with 9 bases between. The CDR3 bases are TGCGCCAGCAGCTTGGCGGTATCCAACCAAGAGACCCAGTACTTC. It yields the protein CASSLAVSNQETQYF.

The chain links TRBV2 to TRBJ1-2; 7 positions match TRBD1. This CDR3 comprises 12 residues. Germline CDR1 SNHLY, CDR2 FYNNEI. Germline trimming cut 4 bases from V and 4 bases from J; bases unmatched to any gene: 0. CDR3 protein: CASSGTGYGYTF. The CDR3 nucleotides read TGTGCCAGCAGTGGGACAGGCTATGGCTACACCTTC.

The chain has TRBV27 and TRBJ1-1, with D uncertain. The CDR3 is made up of 13 amino acids. Trimming removed 1 base at V and 6 bases at J, with 9 bases between. Germline values: CDR1 MNHEY, CDR2 SMNVEV (reference sequence). This chain's CDR3 is CASSLYRGAEAFF. The CDR3 bases are TGTGCCAGCAGTTTATACCGTGGGGCTGAAGCTTTCTTT.

This rearrangement joins TRBV19 to TRBJ1-2, with D possibly matching TRBD1 (6 bases). The CDR3 is 12 residues long. Germline assignment: CDR1 LNHDA and CDR2 SQIVND (reference sequence). V was cut by 4 bases and J by 4 bases, with 7 bases left in between. The CDR3 loop reads CASSRDIYGYTF. The CDR3 DNA reads as TGTGCCAGTAGTAGGGACATCTATGGCTACACCTTC.

This sequence joins TRBV4-1 and TRBJ2-3; D is unclear. This CDR3 contains 13 residues. V was trimmed by 1 base and J by 6 bases, leaving 8 bases between them. Per germline, CDR1 MGHRA and CDR2 YSYEKL. CDR3 sequence: CASSQAAFDTQYF. CDR3 DNA sequence: TGCGCCAGCAGCCAAGCAGCTTTCGATACGCAGTATTTT.

This chain links TRBV2 with TRBJ1-1, with 8 positions matching TRBD1. V dropped 4 bases and J dropped 10; count of bases not matched to a gene: 8. The CDR3 sequence is 13 residues long. The V gene's germline CDR1 is SNHLY and CDR2 FYNNEI. CDR3 region: CASSAQGAVGAFF. DNA for the CDR3: TGTGCCAGCAGTGCCCAGGGGGCGGTGGGAGCTTTCTTT.

The chain combines TRBV2 with TRBJ2-2, with TRBD1 identical over 10 bases. This CDR3 region has 15 residues. Germline values: CDR1 SNHLY, CDR2 FYNNEI. V shed 5 bases and J 4 bases; nucleotides not matched to a gene: 4. As DNA, the CDR3 is TGTGCCAGCAGTAAGGACAGGGGGAGCACCGGGGAGCTGTTTTTT. As protein: CASSKDRGSTGELFF. The variable domain in full, completed from reference TRBV2 and TRBJ2-2, reads EPEVTQTPSHQVTQMGQEVILRCVPISNHLYFYWYRQILGQKVEFLVSFYNNEISEKSEIFDDQFSVERPDGSNFTLKIRSTKLEDSAMYFCASSKDRGSTGELFFGEGSRLTVL.

The chain joins TRBV27 to TRBJ1-4; the D is unclear. Per germline, CDR1 MNHEY and CDR2 SMNVEV (reference sequence). The CDR3 is 15 residues long. V gave up 5 bases and J gave up 2 bases, with 12 bases separating them. CDR3 amino acids: CASSPGRWTNEKLFF. CDR3 nucleotide sequence: TGTGCCAGCAGTCCGGGCCGTTGGACTAATGAAAAACTGTTTTTT.

The J gene is TRBJ1-4, the V gene TRBV2, with D perhaps matching TRBD1 (5 bases). V was pared by 6 bases and J by 2 bases, with 10 bases between. CDR3 length: 14 amino acids. Germline loops: CDR1 SNHLY, CDR2 FYNNEI. The CDR3 DNA sequence: TGTGCCAGCAGCTCAGGGCTCACTAATGAAAAACTGTTTTTT. Encoded protein: CASSSGLTNEKLFF.

The chain couples TRBV15 to TRBJ1-5, with a weak D call TRBD1 (5 bases). Germline V gives CDR1 LNHNV, CDR2 YYDKDF (reference sequence). The CDR3 sequence is 15 residues long. The V gene lost 5 bases and the J gene lost 7 bases, with 18 bases spanning the gap. The CDR3 DNA reads TGTGCCACCAGCGCCCGGGAAGAGGGGCGGCAGCCCCAGCATTTT. Its translation is CATSAREEGRQPQHF.

The CDR3 nucleotides are TGTGCCAGCAGGAGGGAAGGCTATGGCTACACCTTC. Its protein is CASRREGYGYTF. This chain links TRBV28 with TRBJ1-2; D remains unclear. Germline values: CDR1 MDHEN, CDR2 SYDVKM. The CDR3 loop spans 12 amino acids. Trimming pared 6 bases from V and 4 bases from J, leaving 9 bases between.

The V and J genes are TRBV5-8 and TRBJ1-6; D call uncertain. Per germline, CDR1 SGHTS and CDR2 YDEGEE. The CDR3 contains 17 residues. Trimming removed 0 bases at V and 7 bases at J, with 17 bases between. For the CDR3, the DNA is TGTGCCAGCAGCTTGGAGACTGGACGGAGGGAAAATTCACCCCTCCACTTT. Translated: CASSLETGRRENSPLHF.

The chain couples TRBV5-1 to TRBJ2-7; 8 bases are a match to TRBD1. The CDR3 extends over 15 amino acids. The germline V gene encodes CDR1 SGHRS and CDR2 YFSETQ. Trimming cost V 3 bases and J 2 bases; bases outside gene matches: 7. DNA for the CDR3: TGCGCCAGCAGCTCCCGGCGGACAGGGCCCTACGAGCAGTACTTC. Translation gives CASSSRRTGPYEQYF.

CDR3: CASSQEGQGNYGYTF. CDR3 nucleotides: TGTGCCAGCAGCCAAGAGGGACAGGGGAACTATGGCTACACCTTC. V and J are TRBV3-1 (or the pseudogene TRBV3-2) and TRBJ1-2; the match to TRBD1 covers 10 bases. This CDR3 spans 15 amino acids. V lost 0 bases, J lost 2 bases, and 0 bases stayed unmatched. The germline CDR1 and CDR2 sequences are LGHDT and YNNKEL (reference sequence).

This clone was seen only once. The chain recombines TRBV27 with TRBJ2-7; D may match TRBD1 or TRBD2 (5 bases each). In germline, CDR1 is MNHEY, CDR2 SMNVEV (reference sequence). V dropped 5 bases and J dropped 2 bases, with 10 bases sitting between them. The CDR3 has 13 residues. CDR3 nucleotide sequence: TGTGCCAGCAGTACCGGGGCAACCTACGAGCAGTACTTC. Its translation is CASSTGATYEQYF.

The genes are TRBV9 and TRBJ1-6, with 7 bases that match TRBD1. Germline V gene lookup returns CDR1 SGDLS and CDR2 YYNGEE. V dropped 0 bases and J dropped 4; count of bases not matched to a gene: 7. The CDR3 is made up of 17 amino acids. The CDR3 reads CASSVGPLQGYNSPLHF. CDR3 nucleotides: TGTGCCAGCAGCGTAGGTCCTTTACAGGGGTATAATTCACCCCTCCACTTT.

This rearrangement joins TRBV7-9 to TRBJ1-2; D gene ambiguous. CDR1 SEHNR and CDR2 FQNEAQ come from the germline V gene (reference sequence). The CDR3 extends over 15 amino acids. Deletions cut 1 base from V and 5 bases from J, with 14 bases between. The DNA for the CDR3 is TGTGCCAGCAGCTTAGTGGGCGGGGATACTTATGGCTACACCTTC. Residues: CASSLVGGDTYGYTF.

The chain carries TRBV5-1 and TRBJ1-2, with 8 bases identical to TRBD1. Germline CDR1 and CDR2: SGHRS and YFSETQ. This CDR3 has 17 residues. V dropped 2 bases and J dropped 4; count of bases not matched to a gene: 13. CDR3 sequence (DNA): TGCGCCAGCAGCTTAGAGAAGGACAGGGTGGGATTCTATGGCTACACCTTC. Translating it yields CASSLEKDRVGFYGYTF.

The chain carries TRBV28 and TRBJ1-2; D not certain. Trimming stripped 3 bases from V and 3 bases from J, with 8 bases between. The CDR3 length is 13 residues. In germline, CDR1 is MDHEN, CDR2 SYDVKM. The CDR3 DNA sequence: TGTGCCAGCAGTTTGGTGGCAGACTATGGCTACACCTTC. It specifies CASSLVADYGYTF.

CDR3 region: CASSSLGQSGNTIYF. CDR3 coding DNA: TGTGCCAGCAGCTCCCTTGGGCAGTCTGGAAACACCATATATTTT. The chain carries TRBV5-4 and TRBJ1-3, with no clear D. V was trimmed by 3 bases and J by 1 base, leaving 11 bases between them. Germline assignment: CDR1 SGHNT and CDR2 YYREEE (reference sequence). The CDR3 extends over 15 amino acids.

V usage is TRBV2 and J usage is TRBJ2-7; 7 bases are shared with TRBD1. Trimming removed 4 bases from V and 5 bases from J; junction bases left unmatched: 11. This CDR3 has 15 amino acids. Germline CDR1 and CDR2: SNHLY and FYNNEI. The CDR3: CASSGRTGMENEQYF. For the CDR3, the DNA is TGTGCCAGCAGTGGACGGACAGGTATGGAAAACGAGCAGTACTTC.

The chain employs TRBV7-9 and TRBJ2-5, with 7 bases lining up with TRBD1. Germline V gene lookup returns CDR1 SEHNR and CDR2 FQNEAQ (reference sequence). This CDR3 is built from 15 residues. The J segment lost 5 bases and the V segment lost 3 bases, leaving 9 bases of the junction unmatched. The CDR3 bases are TGTGCCAGCAGCTTGAGCAACAGGGGCGGGGAGACCCAGTACTTC. Encoded protein: CASSLSNRGGETQYF.

The chain employs TRBV5-8 and TRBJ1-3, with D possibly being TRBD1 (6 bases). Germline loops: CDR1 SGHTS, CDR2 YDEGEE. This CDR3 comprises 16 residues. Trimming stripped 5 bases from V and 0 bases from J, with 15 bases between. The CDR3 region is CASRGTIGGSGNTIYF. The DNA of the CDR3 is TGTGCCAGCAGGGGAACCATAGGGGGCTCTGGAAACACCATATATTTT.

The rearrangement links TRBV24-1 to TRBJ2-3; D uncertain. CDR3 length equals 16 residues. V was cut by 5 bases and J by 2 bases, with 16 bases left in between. Germline CDR1 reads KGHDR; CDR2 reads SFDVKD. The CDR3 region is CATSVQTDGFTDTQYF. CDR3 nucleotides: TGTGCCACCAGTGTCCAGACTGACGGCTTCACAGATACGCAGTATTTT.

Turning to this clone: Other nucleotide sequences from this sample produce the same CDR3. This sequence joins TRBV6-1 and TRBJ2-7, with D unresolved. This CDR3 is 11 amino acids long. The germline CDR1 and CDR2 sequences are MNHNS and SASEGT. With 2 bases removed from V and 4 bases from J, the gap between germline ends came to 3 bases. Written as DNA, the CDR3 is TGTGCCAGCAGTGAATCGTACGAGCAGTACTTC. Its translation is CASSESYEQYF.

The chain recombines TRBV10-3 with TRBJ1-2, with no clear D. Germline V gene lookup returns CDR1 ENHRY and CDR2 SYGVKD. This CDR3 region has 14 residues. Trimming cost V 0 bases and J 8 bases, with 13 bases left between them. CDR3 in DNA: TGTGCCATCAGTGAGTCAACCGGTTTTAGGGGCTACACCTTC. It specifies CAISESTGFRGYTF.